What follows describes a single T cell receptor (beta chain). The data were obtained in a study of blood T cell repertoires in COVID-19. CDR3 length: 15 amino acids. The V end lost 3 bases, the J end lost 1 base, and 11 bases lay between the germline ends. Germline V gene lookup returns CDR1 SNHLY and CDR2 FYNNEI. Participants were placed into cohorts based on the clinical history they reported. Per the original methods: Nucleated cell number was recorded as an estimate derived from reference gene primer amplification. Clones were read by immunoSEQ multiplex PCR, and TCRdb kept only the in-frame ones, dropping some. That table furnishes V, J and clone size, whereas the DNA furnished D and trimming. The sample has 250,000 or so clones; 85% to 90% are singletons.

This TCR was recovered from a woman aged 25 to 45 with acute COVID-19. The sequenced sample consisted of PBMCs or T cells enriched from blood (not recorded which). The chain couples TRBV2 to TRBJ2-3, with D tentatively TRBD1 (5 bases). CDR3: CASSDLPRGTDTQYF. The DNA for the CDR3 is TGTGCCAGCAGTGACCTTCCCAGGGGCACAGATACGCAGTATTTT. Combining the CDR3 with reference TRBV2 and TRBJ2-3 gives the whole variable domain EPEVTQTPSHQVTQMGQEVILRCVPISNHLYFYWYRQILGQKVEFLVSFYNNEISEKSEIFDDQFSVERPDGSNFTLKIRSTKLEDSAMYFCASSDLPRGTDTQYFGPGTRLTVL.